This T cell receptor beta chain was captured by sequencing in a study of Graves' ophthalmopathy and Graves' hyperthyroidism. Study outcomes and limitations: The model reached about 66% sensitivity and approximately 72% specificity for predicting ophthalmopathy progression.

The authors amplified TCR beta CDR3 regions from RNA transcripts. HTBI-primed RT-PCR formed the first round, and a multiplex PCR formed the second. TCRdb redid the calling of the multiplex PCR reads with MiXCR, one entry per CDR3 protein. Of some 520,000 distinct CDR3 sequences in the sample, roughly 14% were seen once. The CDR3 runs 14 residues. The V end was cut by 1 base, the J end by 5 bases, with 11 bases between. Germline V gene lookup returns CDR1 MNHEY and CDR2 SMNVEV (reference sequence). Ophthalmopathy cases showed moderate-to-severe activity, scoring CAS ≥3 and NOSPECS ≥4, with duration under 3 months. This clonotype was seen ten or more times. Its target is not known.

This receptor was taken from a woman in her twenties or thirties with Graves' ophthalmopathy. The chain uses TRBV27 and TRBJ2-5, with a possible D match to TRBD1 (5 bases). The sequenced sample was blood. The CDR3 coding sequence is TGTGCCAGCAGTTTATATAAGGGGCAGGAGACCCAGTACTTC. Encoded protein: CASSLYKGQETQYF.